This T cell receptor beta chain was sequenced during a study of metastatic and nonmetastatic thyroid tumors. As for the study in general: For malignant and benign thyroid patients, tumor or nodule tissue and blood were the sources whose repertoires were compared. Study conclusions and caveats: Malignant thyroid tumors reportedly exceeded benign nodules significantly in TCR beta diversity, with the difference appearing in blood and tumor.

Through MiXCR, TCRdb re-clonotyped the PCR reads. The table records about 14,000 clones, approximately 32% of them present only once. All patients reached thyroid surgery having received no treatment beforehand. The count of this clone is one. Its target is unknown. Looked up from germline, CDR1 is DFQATT and CDR2 is SNEGSKA (reference sequence). The CDR3 consists of 17 residues. The J segment lost 4 bases and the V segment lost 6 bases, leaving 19 bases of the junction unmatched. The chain combines TRBV20-1 with TRBJ2-7, with 9 positions matching TRBD2. The source of this sequence is a female donor with papillary thyroid cancer or a benign thyroid nodule (not recorded which). Some clones in this sample may be carry-over from other donors' samples. Material for sequencing was tumor tissue. Written as DNA, the CDR3 is TGCAGTGCGGGAGAGGGGTCAGCGGGAGGCCCGACATACGAGCAGTACTTC. Protein sequence: CSAGEGSAGGPTYEQYF.